This entry concerns a single T cell receptor beta chain. Its antigen is unknown. The junction does not match germline at one end; this may be a read error. The data are from a study of cytomegalovirus exposure and HLA in healthy donors. Study-level results: Among immune exposure information, only CMV serostatus was available. According to the study, roughly 160 TCR beta chains were cytomegalovirus-associated. An apparent linkage of common viral pathogens to several of the most significant clusters emerged in a later analysis.

PCR primers comprised 60 Vbeta and 13 Jbeta primers. Produced via immunoSEQ multiplex PCR; TCRdb's table is partial and in-frame only. Of about 160,000 clones listed, around 80% were seen once; the top ten hold approximately 6.7%. Germline V gives CDR1 SEHNR, CDR2 FQNEAQ (reference sequence). This CDR3 has 14 residues. Though probably carrying unrecorded immune exposures, donors were nominally healthy at sampling. V usage is TRBV7-9 and J usage is TRBJ1-5; 7 bases match TRBD1. The source of this sequence is a male donor in good health and CMV-seropositive. The material sequenced was PBMCs. CDR3 bases: TGTTCCAGCAGCTTCGGAGGGGGCGGTCAGCCCCAGCATTTT. Translated, it gives CSSSFGGGGQPQHF.